Each of the 18 T cell receptor beta chains below was sequenced from the same sample in a study of long-term antiretroviral therapy in people with HIV. Sequencing used immunoSEQ v3.0 at survey level. Assay used: immunoSEQ multiplex PCR; TCRdb lists only in-frame clones, some missing. This sample has roughly 28,000 clones, with more than 85% found just once. Source: unsorted PBMCs, taken 3.1 years after starting antiretroviral therapy. These receptors all stem from a man in his late teens or twenties with HIV.

This chain uses TRBV6-5 with TRBJ2-1; possible D gene TRBD2, 6 bases. This CDR3 is 14 amino acids long. Germline V lookup: CDR1 MNHEY, CDR2 SVGAGI. Trimming left V 4 bases short and J 7 bases short, with 14 bases between. CDR3 sequence reads: CASSSSGGGNEQFF. The CDR3 DNA is TGTGCCAGCAGTTCCTCGGGTGGGGGGAATGAGCAGTTCTTC.

The V gene is TRBV6-1, the J gene TRBJ1-1; D ambiguous. This CDR3 contains 15 residues. V was pared by 2 bases and J by 8 bases, with 18 bases between. The germline V gene has CDR1 MNHNS and CDR2 SASEGT. In nucleotides, the CDR3 is TGTGCCAGCAGTGAAATAGGCGCCGCAAAAGAGGAAGCTTTCTTT. This codes for CASSEIGAAKEEAFF.

Only a few counts were recorded for this clone. The chain employs TRBV5-4 and TRBJ2-5, with D unclear. The CDR3 is made up of 13 amino acids. V lost 6 bases and J 4 bases, leaving 13 bases between the germline ends. Germline CDR1 is SGHNT and CDR2 is YYREEE (reference sequence). CDR3 region: CASKGRWGETQYF. The CDR3 DNA is TGTGCCAGCAAAGGGCGATGGGGAGAGACCCAGTACTTC.

J is TRBJ1-5 and V is TRBV19; D gene uncertain. CDR3 size: 15 residues. The V gene lost 2 bases and the J gene lost 3 bases, with 11 bases spanning the gap. Per germline, CDR1 LNHDA and CDR2 SQIVND (reference sequence). In DNA, the CDR3 is TGTGCCAGTAGTATATCTGCGGCCTCCAATCAGCCCCAGCATTTT. Encoded protein: CASSISAASNQPQHF.

This chain links TRBV4-2 with TRBJ2-7; D possibly corresponds to TRBD2 (6 bases). CDR1 LGHNA and CDR2 YNFKEQ come from the germline V gene. The CDR3 is made up of 15 amino acids. V lost 1 base to trimming and J lost 4 bases, with 14 bases between them. Here the CDR3 DNA reads TGTGCCAGCAGCCAAGGGAGGGTCACTTCTTACGAGCAGTACTTC. As protein: CASSQGRVTSYEQYF.

This clone was picked up a small number of times. The rearrangement joins TRBV7-3 to TRBJ2-2; either TRBD1 or TRBD2 may fit D (5 bases each). CDR3 length equals 13 residues. The V gene lost 4 bases and the J gene lost 5 bases, with 8 bases spanning the gap. CDR1 and CDR2 (germline): SGHTA, FQGTGA. DNA of the CDR3: TGTGCCAGCAGCTCGGGGACGACCGGGGAGCTGTTTTTT. It translates to CASSSGTTGELFF.

This chain connects TRBV29-1 to TRBJ2-1; tentative D call: TRBD2 (6 bases). CDR3 length: 12 residues. Per the germline V gene, CDR1 is SQVTM and CDR2 is ANQGSEA. V lost 6 bases, J lost 9 bases, and 15 bases lay in between. CDR3 coding DNA: TGCAGCGTCGACGGGGCTAGCGTTGAGCAGTTCTTC. Its translation: CSVDGASVEQFF.

The rearrangement uses TRBV27 and TRBJ1-4; TRBD1 agrees at 8 bases. The trim removed 2 bases at V and 11 bases at J, leaving 7 bases unmatched. CDR1 and CDR2 from the germline V gene are MNHEY and SMNVEV (reference sequence). The CDR3 consists of 14 residues. CDR3 in DNA: TGTGCCAGCAGTTTAGGGGACAGGCAAGGCAAACTGTTTTTT. Its protein product is CASSLGDRQGKLFF.

The chain carries TRBV7-2 and TRBJ1-2, with D unclear. Trimming removed 7 bases at V and 8 bases at J, with 17 bases between. CDR1 is SGHTA, CDR2 FQGNSA, per germline. The CDR3 contains 13 residues. CDR3 protein: CASTSPPGGGYTF. In nucleotides, the CDR3 is TGTGCCAGCACCTCTCCCCCGGGCGGAGGCTACACCTTC.

V and J are TRBV6-1 and TRBJ2-7; D possibly corresponds to TRBD1 (5 bases). The germline CDR1 and CDR2 sequences are MNHNS and SASEGT. V was cut by 7 bases and J by 3 bases, with 13 bases left in between. The CDR3 is made up of 13 amino acids. The CDR3 DNA reads as TGTGCCAGCACCCAAGACAGAGACTACGAGCAGTACTTC. This translates into CASTQDRDYEQYF.

This rearrangement joins TRBV7-9 to TRBJ2-1, with TRBD2 identical over 12 bases. Per the germline V gene, CDR1 is SEHNR and CDR2 is FQNEAQ (reference sequence). The V segment lost 5 bases and the J segment 7 bases; nucleotides outside the gene matches: 15. This CDR3 spans 18 amino acids. The CDR3 protein is CASSLPPRLAGVQNEQFF. In DNA, the CDR3 is TGTGCCAGCAGCCTCCCGCCCCGACTAGCGGGAGTACAGAATGAGCAGTTCTTC.

This chain links TRBV6-5 with TRBJ1-2, with D perhaps TRBD1 (5 bases). Germline V gives CDR1 MNHEY, CDR2 SVGAGI. With 0 bases removed from V and 7 bases from J, the gap between germline ends came to 6 bases. The CDR3 consists of 12 residues. In DNA form, the CDR3 reads TGTGCCAGCAGTTACTCTCAGGGTGGCTACACCTTC. Translated, it gives CASSYSQGGYTF.

The chain couples TRBV4-1 to TRBJ1-5; no clear D. The CDR3 is 17 amino acids. CDR1 and CDR2 (germline): MGHRA, YSYEKL. Trimming took 1 base from V and 8 from J, leaving 21 bases between them. In nucleotides, the CDR3 is TGCGCCAGCAGCCAAGTAGCCGCTCCGAGTTCCGCTGAGCCCCAGCATTTT. Amino acid sequence: CASSQVAAPSSAEPQHF.

This chain connects TRBV13 to TRBJ2-1; D gene uncertain. Looked up from germline, CDR1 is PRHDT and CDR2 is FYEKMQ (reference sequence). The length of the CDR3 is 15 residues. V dropped 6 bases and J dropped 3 bases, with 15 bases sitting between them. This CDR3 is CASSSEYGNYNEQFF. The CDR3 nucleotides are TGTGCCAGCAGTTCCGAGTATGGTAACTACAATGAGCAGTTCTTC. Supplemented by reference TRBV13 and TRBJ2-1, the full variable domain reads AAGVIQSPRHLIKEKRETATLKCYPIPRHDTVYWYQQGPGQDPQFLISFYEKMQSDKGSIPDRFSAQQFSDYHSELNMSSLELGDSALYFCASSSEYGNYNEQFFGPGTRLTVL.

The J gene is TRBJ1-4, the V gene TRBV15; 8 bases match TRBD1. The germline gives CDR1 LNHNV, CDR2 YYDKDF (reference sequence). The CDR3 has 14 amino acids. Trimming cost V 5 bases and J 3 bases; bases outside gene matches: 2. CDR3 region: CATSQGASNEKLFF. In DNA form, the CDR3 reads TGTGCCACCAGCCAGGGGGCTTCTAATGAAAAACTGTTTTTT.

This chain joins TRBV15 and TRBJ2-2; D might be TRBD2 (5 bases). Between the trimmed V and J ends, which lost 0 bases and 6 bases, there was a span of 8 bases. The germline V gene has CDR1 LNHNV and CDR2 YYDKDF (reference sequence). This CDR3 comprises 14 residues. This CDR3 is CATSRDLAAGELFF. The CDR3 DNA follows: TGTGCCACCAGCAGAGACCTAGCTGCCGGGGAGCTGTTTTTT.

The V and J genes are TRBV7-8 and TRBJ2-5; D not certain. CDR3 length equals 12 residues. Germline lookup yields CDR1 SGHVS and CDR2 FQNEAQ. The V gene lost 3 bases and the J gene lost 4 bases, with 6 bases spanning the gap. In DNA form, the CDR3 reads TGTGCCAGCAGCTTCTATCGAGAGACCCAGTACTTC. Protein product: CASSFYRETQYF. Using reference TRBV7-8 and TRBJ2-5 for the parts outside the CDR3, the full variable domain is GAGVSQSPRYKVAKRGQDVALRCDPISGHVSLFWYQQALGQGPEFLTYFQNEAQLDKSGLPSDRFFAERPEGSVSTLKIQRTQQEDSAVYLCASSFYRETQYFGPGTRLLVL.

The J gene is TRBJ1-2, the V gene TRBV7-3; D is unresolved. V shed 5 bases and J shed 6 bases, with 22 bases lying between them. The germline V gene encodes CDR1 SGHTA and CDR2 FQGTGA. CDR3 length equals 16 residues. The CDR3 nucleotides read TGTGCCAGCAGCGAACTATGGACGCCTCAGAGGGATGGCTACACCTTC. Translation gives CASSELWTPQRDGYTF.